The T cell receptor beta chain under discussion was sequenced for a study of blood T cell repertoires in COVID-19. The wider study: Italy, Spain and the United States were the sources of the convalescent and acute COVID-19 samples.

V was cut by 1 base and J by 4 bases, with 17 bases left in between. Germline CDR1 and CDR2: SGHRS and YFSETQ. The CDR3 is made up of 16 amino acids. Some clones are missing from TCRdb's copy, which holds only in-frame ones; the method was immunoSEQ multiplex PCR. The data show 95,000 to 150,000 clones, with about nine tenths seen just once and less than 5% held by the top ten. The sequenced sample consisted of peripheral blood. The rearrangement joins TRBV5-1 to TRBJ1-2; D is unresolved. This receptor was identified in a man aged 40-49 years with acute or convalescent COVID-19. CDR3 amino acids: CASSLTLAPGLYGYTF. The CDR3 region has the DNA TGCGCCAGCAGCTTGACTCTGGCCCCAGGTCTCTATGGCTACACCTTC. Full variable domain (missing parts from reference TRBV5-1 and TRBJ1-2): KAGVTQTPRYLIKTRGQQVTLSCSPISGHRSVSWYQQTPGQGLQFLFEYFSETQRNKGNFPGRFSGRQFSNSRSEMNVSTLELGDSALYLCASSLTLAPGLYGYTFGSGTRLTVV.